This TCR beta chain appears in the sequencing data of a study of OX40 agonist ivuxolimab in advanced cancers. The wider study: Patients were treated with intravenous ivuxolimab, dosed at 0.01 to 10 mg/kg and infused every 2 weeks. Prior anti-PD-1, anti-PD-L1 or anti-CTLA-4 therapy was allowed; about 39% had some.

TCRdb's table, derived via immunoSEQ multiplex PCR, lists solely in-frame clones and lacks some. The table has tens of thousands of clones, 80% to 90% seen once. The investigators sampled blood at baseline, at cycle 4 day 1, and at cycle 7 day 1. As to this clone: Its antigen remains unknown.

Points from the study as a whole: Which antigen the expanded peripheral T cells recognized is unknown.

The CDR3 spans 15 residues. The V segment lost 3 bases and the J segment 9 bases; nucleotides outside the gene matches: 6. Germline V gene sequence: CDR1 MDHEN, CDR2 SYDVKM. The receptor was derived from an adult with an advanced solid tumor such as melanoma, head and neck, liver or kidney cancer. Specimen: CD4+ or CD8+ T cells sorted from blood, collected in a trial of the OX40 agonist ivuxolimab. The chain has TRBV28 and TRBJ2-1; 12 bases align to TRBD2. The CDR3 nucleotides are TGTGCCAGCAGTTTCCGACTAGCGGGAGCTGGTGAGCAGTTCTTC. This sequence encodes CASSFRLAGAGEQFF.